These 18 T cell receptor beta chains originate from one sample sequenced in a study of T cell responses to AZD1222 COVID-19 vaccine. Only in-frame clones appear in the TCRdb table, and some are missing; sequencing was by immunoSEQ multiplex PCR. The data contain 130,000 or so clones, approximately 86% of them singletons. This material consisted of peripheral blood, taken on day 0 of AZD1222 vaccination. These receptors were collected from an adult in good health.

CDR3 nucleotide sequence: TGTGCCAGCAGTGTTAGTAGCGGGGCTACAGATACGCAGTATTTT. Amino acids: CASSVSSGATDTQYF. This sequence joins TRBV2 and TRBJ2-3; 8 bases are a match to TRBD2. V gave up 4 bases and J gave up 3 bases; unmatched junction bases: 6. Germline loops: CDR1 SNHLY, CDR2 FYNNEI. The CDR3 spans 15 residues.

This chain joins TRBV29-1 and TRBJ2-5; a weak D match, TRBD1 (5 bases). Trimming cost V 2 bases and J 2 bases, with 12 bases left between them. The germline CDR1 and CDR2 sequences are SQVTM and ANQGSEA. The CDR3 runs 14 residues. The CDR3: CSVESRQKQETQYF. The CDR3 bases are TGCAGCGTTGAAAGCCGACAGAAACAAGAGACCCAGTACTTC.

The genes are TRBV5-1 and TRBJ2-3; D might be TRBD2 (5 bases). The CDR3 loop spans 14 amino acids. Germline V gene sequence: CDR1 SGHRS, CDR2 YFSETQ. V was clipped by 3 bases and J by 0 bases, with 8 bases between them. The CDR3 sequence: CASSWERSTDTQYF. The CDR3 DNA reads TGCGCCAGCAGCTGGGAGCGGAGCACAGATACGCAGTATTTT.

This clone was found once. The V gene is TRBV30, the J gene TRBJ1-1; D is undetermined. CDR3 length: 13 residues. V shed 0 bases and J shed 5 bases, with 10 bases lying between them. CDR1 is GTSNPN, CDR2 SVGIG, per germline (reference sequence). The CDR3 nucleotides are TGTGCCTGGAGTGTACCAGGTGGTACTGAAGCTTTCTTT. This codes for CAWSVPGGTEAFF.

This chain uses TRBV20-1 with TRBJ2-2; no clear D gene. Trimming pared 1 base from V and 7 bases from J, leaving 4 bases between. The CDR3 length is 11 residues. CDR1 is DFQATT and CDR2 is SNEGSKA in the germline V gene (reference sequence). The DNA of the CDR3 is TGCAGTGCTAGAGGGGGCGGGGAGCTGTTTTTT. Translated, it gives CSARGGGELFF.

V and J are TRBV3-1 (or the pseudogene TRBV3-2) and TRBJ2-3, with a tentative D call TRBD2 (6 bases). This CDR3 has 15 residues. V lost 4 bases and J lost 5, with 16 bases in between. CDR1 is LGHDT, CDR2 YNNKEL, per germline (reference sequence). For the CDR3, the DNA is TGTGCCAGCAGCCCTAGGGAGGCGGCCGTAGATACGCAGTATTTT. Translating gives CASSPREAAVDTQYF.

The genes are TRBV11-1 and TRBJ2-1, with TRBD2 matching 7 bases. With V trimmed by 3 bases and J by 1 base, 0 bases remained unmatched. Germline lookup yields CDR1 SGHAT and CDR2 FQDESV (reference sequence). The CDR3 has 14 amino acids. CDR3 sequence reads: CASSFGRSYNEQFF. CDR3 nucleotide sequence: TGTGCCAGCAGCTTCGGGAGGTCCTACAATGAGCAGTTCTTC.

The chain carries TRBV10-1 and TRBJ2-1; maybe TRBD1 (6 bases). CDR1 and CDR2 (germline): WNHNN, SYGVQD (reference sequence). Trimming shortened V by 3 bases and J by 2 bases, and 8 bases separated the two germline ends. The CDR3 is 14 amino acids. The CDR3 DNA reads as TGCGCCAGCAGTGACGGACAGACCTACAATGAGCAGTTCTTC. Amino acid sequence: CASSDGQTYNEQFF.

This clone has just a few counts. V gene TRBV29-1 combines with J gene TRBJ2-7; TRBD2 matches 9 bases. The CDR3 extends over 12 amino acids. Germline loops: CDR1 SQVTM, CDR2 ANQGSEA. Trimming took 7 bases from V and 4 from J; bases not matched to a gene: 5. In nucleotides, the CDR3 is TGCAGCGCCGAGACTAGCGGTTACGAGCAGTACTTC. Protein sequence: CSAETSGYEQYF.

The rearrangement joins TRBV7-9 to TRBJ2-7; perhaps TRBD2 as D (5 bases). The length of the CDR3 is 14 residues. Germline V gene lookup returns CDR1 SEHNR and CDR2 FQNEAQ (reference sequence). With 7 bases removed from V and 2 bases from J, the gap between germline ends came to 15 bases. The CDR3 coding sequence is TGTGCCAGCACCGACCCAGGTAGCGCCTACGAGCAGTACTTC. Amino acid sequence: CASTDPGSAYEQYF.

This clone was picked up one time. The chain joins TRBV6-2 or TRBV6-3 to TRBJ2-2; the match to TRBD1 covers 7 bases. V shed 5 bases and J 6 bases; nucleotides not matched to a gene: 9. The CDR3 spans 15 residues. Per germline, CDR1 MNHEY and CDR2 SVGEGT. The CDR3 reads CASSALRGPAGELFF. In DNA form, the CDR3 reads TGTGCCAGCAGTGCCCTAAGGGGGCCTGCCGGGGAGCTGTTTTTT.

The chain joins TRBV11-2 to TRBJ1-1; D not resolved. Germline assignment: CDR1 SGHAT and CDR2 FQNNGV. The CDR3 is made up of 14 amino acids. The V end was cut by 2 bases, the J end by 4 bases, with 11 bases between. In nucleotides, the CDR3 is TGTGCCAGCAGCTTATCAACCCGAGGCACTGAAGCTTTCTTT. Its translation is CASSLSTRGTEAFF.

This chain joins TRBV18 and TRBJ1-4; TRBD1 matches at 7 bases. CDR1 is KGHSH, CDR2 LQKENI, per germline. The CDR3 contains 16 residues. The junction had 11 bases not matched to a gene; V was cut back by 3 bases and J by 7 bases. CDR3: CASSPITGDEGEKLFF. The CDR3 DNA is TGTGCCAGCTCACCTATTACAGGGGATGAGGGTGAAAAACTGTTTTTT.

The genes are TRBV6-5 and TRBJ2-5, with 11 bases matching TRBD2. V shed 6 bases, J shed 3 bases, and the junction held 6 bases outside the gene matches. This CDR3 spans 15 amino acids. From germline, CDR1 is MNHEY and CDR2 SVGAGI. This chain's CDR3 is CASRLAGGREETQYF. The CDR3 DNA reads TGTGCCAGCAGGCTAGCGGGAGGCCGGGAAGAGACCCAGTACTTC.

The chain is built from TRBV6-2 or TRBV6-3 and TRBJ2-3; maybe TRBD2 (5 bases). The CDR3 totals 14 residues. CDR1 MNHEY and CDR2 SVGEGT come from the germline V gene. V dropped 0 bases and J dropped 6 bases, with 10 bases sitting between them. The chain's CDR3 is CASSYSASLDTQYF. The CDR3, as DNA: TGTGCCAGCAGTTACTCGGCTAGCCTCGATACGCAGTATTTT.

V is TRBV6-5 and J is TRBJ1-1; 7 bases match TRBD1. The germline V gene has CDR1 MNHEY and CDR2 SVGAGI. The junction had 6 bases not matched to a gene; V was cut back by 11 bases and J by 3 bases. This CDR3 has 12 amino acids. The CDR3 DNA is TGTGCCGGTACAACAGGGGACACTGAAGCTTTCTTT. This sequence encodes CAGTTGDTEAFF.

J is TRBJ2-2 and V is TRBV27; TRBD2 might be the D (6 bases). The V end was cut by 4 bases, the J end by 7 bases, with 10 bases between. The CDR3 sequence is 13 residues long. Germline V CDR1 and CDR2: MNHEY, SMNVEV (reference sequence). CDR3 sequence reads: CASSSGDVGELFF. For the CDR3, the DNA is TGTGCCAGCAGTTCGGGGGACGTCGGGGAGCTGTTTTTT.

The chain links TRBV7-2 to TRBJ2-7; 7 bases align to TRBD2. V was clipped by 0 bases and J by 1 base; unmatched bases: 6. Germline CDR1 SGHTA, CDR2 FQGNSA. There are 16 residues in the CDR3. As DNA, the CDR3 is TGTGCCAGCAGCTTAGCGCTGCGGGGGAGGTCCTACGAGCAGTACTTC. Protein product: CASSLALRGRSYEQYF.